The next 23 T cell receptor beta chains were all read from a single sample in a study of blood T cell repertoires in COVID-19. Here immunoSEQ multiplex PCR was the method, and the copy in TCRdb shows in-frame clones only, minus some. The repertoire has about 89,000 clones, over 60% of them found once; the top ten carry under 55%. Specimen: peripheral blood. The origin of the receptors is a human donor in a cohort sampled during active COVID-19.

The V and J genes are TRBV5-4 and TRBJ2-5; the match to TRBD1 covers 9 bases. V dropped 4 bases and J dropped 1; count of bases not matched to a gene: 5. The CDR3 has 15 amino acids. Germline V gene lookup returns CDR1 SGHNT and CDR2 YYREEE (reference sequence). CDR3 in amino acids: CASSPGQGGQETQYF. The DNA for the CDR3 is TGTGCCAGCAGCCCGGGACAGGGCGGCCAAGAGACCCAGTACTTC.

The chain has TRBV3-1 (or the pseudogene TRBV3-2) and TRBJ2-1, with D hard to call. Germline values: CDR1 LGHDT, CDR2 YNNKEL (reference sequence). Trimming took 9 bases from V and 8 from J, leaving 23 bases between them. The CDR3 has 15 residues. CDR3 DNA: TGTGCCAGAAACCACGGCCCAGGCTCTAACGATGAGCAGTTCTTC. It encodes CARNHGPGSNDEQFF.

This clone has a single count. The rearrangement joins TRBV11-1 to TRBJ2-2; perhaps TRBD1 as D (5 bases). The germline V and J ends were trimmed by 2 bases and 4 bases, with 14 bases remaining between them. CDR1 SGHAT and CDR2 FQDESV come from the germline V gene (reference sequence). The CDR3 consists of 16 residues. CDR3 sequence reads: CASSLQGLVPTGELFF. CDR3 sequence (DNA): TGTGCCAGCAGCTTACAGGGTTTGGTGCCCACCGGGGAGCTGTTTTTT.

This rearrangement joins TRBV7-2 to TRBJ2-7; D is undetermined. V lost 3 bases, J lost 3 bases, and 9 bases lay in between. Germline assignment: CDR1 SGHTA and CDR2 FQGNSA. The CDR3 has 13 residues. The CDR3 spells CASSFGQVYEQYF. In DNA form, the CDR3 reads TGTGCCAGCAGCTTTGGGCAGGTCTACGAGCAGTACTTC.

The V and J genes are TRBV4-1 and TRBJ2-1; D is ambiguous. The germline V gene has CDR1 MGHRA and CDR2 YSYEKL. CDR3 size: 15 residues. V was pared by 1 base and J by 7 bases, with 14 bases between. CDR3 in amino acids: CASSQVWAERNEQFF. In nucleotides, the CDR3 is TGCGCCAGCAGCCAAGTTTGGGCAGAGAGAAATGAGCAGTTCTTC.

The rearrangement joins TRBV2 to TRBJ2-5; D possibly corresponds to TRBD2 (5 bases). CDR1 is SNHLY and CDR2 is FYNNEI in the germline V gene. Trimming stripped 7 bases from V and 7 bases from J, with 13 bases between. There are 12 residues in the CDR3. CDR3 amino acids: CASTGGSMTQYF. The CDR3 bases are TGTGCCAGCACCGGCGGGTCCATGACCCAGTACTTC.

The chain uses TRBV2 and TRBJ2-3; 9 bases agree with TRBD2. Germline V gene data show CDR1 as SNHLY and CDR2 as FYNNEI. V shed 4 bases, J shed 5 bases, and the junction held 10 bases outside the gene matches. The CDR3 is 16 residues long. DNA for the CDR3: TGTGCCAGCAGTGCAGGGGCTAGCGGGGACCTAGATACGCAGTATTTT. Amino acid sequence: CASSAGASGDLDTQYF.

This clone was seen only a few times. The V gene is TRBV29-1, the J gene TRBJ1-2; D is uncertain. The CDR3 covers 13 residues. In germline, CDR1 is SQVTM, CDR2 ANQGSEA. V lost 1 base and J lost 2, with 8 bases in between. CDR3 coding DNA: TGCAGCGTTGAAGGAGACTGGAACTATGGCTACACCTTC. Encoded protein: CSVEGDWNYGYTF.

The chain recombines TRBV18 with TRBJ2-1; 7 bases line up with TRBD2. Trimming at V came to 4 bases and at J to 6 bases, leaving 6 bases not matched to a gene. Per germline, CDR1 KGHSH and CDR2 LQKENI. The CDR3 spans 14 residues. The CDR3 spells CASSLTIAGNEQFF. In DNA, the CDR3 is TGTGCCAGCTCACTAACCATAGCGGGCAATGAGCAGTTCTTC.

This chain uses TRBV7-9 with TRBJ2-1; TRBD1 aligns across 10 bases. The germline gives CDR1 SEHNR, CDR2 FQNEAQ (reference sequence). The CDR3 has 15 residues. Germline trimming cut 5 bases from V and 6 bases from J; bases unmatched to any gene: 7. The CDR3 is CASSHRQGAINEQFF. CDR3 sequence (DNA): TGTGCCAGCAGCCATCGACAGGGGGCCATCAATGAGCAGTTCTTC.

This clone was seen only once. This chain connects TRBV29-1 to TRBJ2-1, with D perhaps matching TRBD1 (6 bases). The CDR3 loop spans 13 amino acids. The germline V and J ends were trimmed by 5 bases and 1 base, with 9 bases remaining between them. Germline CDR1 and CDR2: SQVTM and ANQGSEA. The CDR3, as DNA: TGCAGCGTTCAACAGGGTTCCTACAATGAGCAGTTCTTC. This encodes CSVQQGSYNEQFF.

V and J are TRBV7-6 and TRBJ2-1; unclear D gene. Trimming shortened V by 1 base and J by 0 bases, and 19 bases separated the two germline ends. Germline V CDR1 and CDR2: SGHVS, FNYEAQ. The CDR3 covers 19 residues. Here the CDR3 DNA reads TGTGCCAGCAGCTTAGATTTGAGAGTCCTTCCGGGCTCCTACAATGAGCAGTTCTTC. This sequence encodes CASSLDLRVLPGSYNEQFF.

V is TRBV4-3 and J is TRBJ1-2; 8 bases agree with TRBD1. Germline V gene data show CDR1 as LGHNA and CDR2 as YSLEER. Trimming at V came to 2 bases and at J to 10 bases, leaving 12 bases not matched to a gene. CDR3 size: 15 residues. This CDR3 reads CASSQQSTGGRPYTF. CDR3 bases: TGCGCCAGCAGCCAACAATCCACAGGGGGAAGACCCTACACCTTC.

This clone was observed a handful of times. This chain uses TRBV18 with TRBJ1-6; D unclear. CDR1 KGHSH and CDR2 LQKENI come from the germline V gene. V was shortened by 6 bases and J by 5 bases, with 14 bases between the two germline ends. This CDR3 is 15 amino acids long. CDR3 protein: CASSAARRHNSPLHF. DNA of the CDR3: TGTGCCAGCTCCGCGGCACGGCGGCATAATTCACCCCTCCACTTT.

The chain recombines TRBV28 with TRBJ2-7, with D perhaps matching TRBD2 (6 bases). V dropped 2 bases and J dropped 6 bases, with 14 bases sitting between them. This CDR3 comprises 14 residues. Germline CDR1 MDHEN, CDR2 SYDVKM. The CDR3 region has the DNA TGTGCCAGCAGTTTAGCAGGGCCCGGGGGCGAGCAGTACTTC. Translation gives CASSLAGPGGEQYF.

V is TRBV28 and J is TRBJ2-2; possibly TRBD1 for D (6 bases). Trimming left V 6 bases short and J 0 bases short, with 14 bases between. Per germline, CDR1 MDHEN and CDR2 SYDVKM. The length of the CDR3 is 16 residues. Written as DNA, the CDR3 is TGTGCCAGCAGCTGGGGGCGACACCCGAACACCGGGGAGCTGTTTTTT. It codes for CASSWGRHPNTGELFF. The full variable domain, completed using reference TRBV28 and TRBJ2-2, is DVKVTQSSRYLVKRTGEKVFLECVQDMDHENMFWYRQDPGLGLRLIYFSYDVKMKEKGDIPEGYSVSREKKERFSLILESASTNQTSMYLCASSWGRHPNTGELFFGEGSRLTVL.

The V call is TRBV2, the J call TRBJ2-3; 9 bases are shared with TRBD1. The germline V gene has CDR1 SNHLY and CDR2 FYNNEI. V lost 6 bases to trimming and J lost 2 bases; unmatched junction nucleotides: 6. This CDR3 has 15 residues. The CDR3 here is CASSLRDRDTDTQYF. The CDR3 nucleotides are TGTGCCAGCAGCCTCCGGGACAGGGACACAGATACGCAGTATTTT.

The V gene is TRBV7-2, the J gene TRBJ2-5, with D unresolved. Germline-derived CDR1 and CDR2 are SGHTA and FQGNSA. The CDR3 has 14 residues. V was trimmed by 5 bases and J by 3 bases, leaving 13 bases between them. CDR3 sequence reads: CASSPVHREETQYF. As DNA, the CDR3 is TGTGCCAGCAGCCCGGTACATCGGGAAGAGACCCAGTACTTC. The whole variable domain, filled in from reference TRBV7-2 and TRBJ2-5, reads GAGVSQSPSNKVTEKGKDVELRCDPISGHTALYWYRQSLGQGLEFLIYFQGNSAPDKSGLPSDRFSAERTGGSVSTLTIQRTQQEDSAVYLCASSPVHREETQYFGPGTRLLVL.

This chain joins TRBV7-8 and TRBJ2-5; D unclear. Trimming shortened V by 2 bases and J by 2 bases, and 9 bases separated the two germline ends. The CDR3 length is 14 residues. CDR1 is SGHVS and CDR2 is FQNEAQ in the germline V gene. CDR3 protein: CASSLSTLQETQYF. For the CDR3, the DNA is TGTGCCAGCAGCTTAAGTACACTACAAGAGACCCAGTACTTC.

A single count supports this clone. This chain uses TRBV7-2 with TRBJ1-4, with TRBD1 matching 12 bases. The V gene end was trimmed by 2 bases and the J gene end by 8 bases; junction bases not matched to a gene: 9. Per germline, CDR1 SGHTA and CDR2 FQGNSA. This CDR3 has 17 residues. The CDR3 sequence: CASSLKRDRGQWEKLFF. CDR3 in DNA: TGTGCCAGCAGCTTAAAACGGGACAGGGGGCAATGGGAAAAACTGTTTTTT.

This clone was detected a few times. CDR3 coding DNA: TGTGCCAGCAGTTTGAAGGGGCGGGAGGGCGCAGATACGCAGTATTTT. It encodes CASSLKGREGADTQYF. The chain combines TRBV27 with TRBJ2-3; 9 bases align to TRBD2. Germline CDR1 reads MNHEY; CDR2 reads SMNVEV (reference sequence). With V trimmed by 3 bases and J by 4 bases, 8 bases remained unmatched. The CDR3 length is 16 residues.

The genes are TRBV30 and TRBJ2-1; 8 nucleotides agree with TRBD1. There are 12 residues in the CDR3. The J segment lost 6 bases and the V segment lost 5 bases, leaving 3 bases of the junction unmatched. Germline V gene sequence: CDR1 GTSNPN, CDR2 SVGIG (reference sequence). The CDR3 coding sequence is TGTGCCTGGTGGACAGGGATCAATGAGCAGTTCTTC. Protein sequence: CAWWTGINEQFF.

The genes are TRBV4-2 and TRBJ2-3; 10 bases match TRBD2. CDR1 and CDR2 (germline): LGHNA, YNFKEQ. The CDR3 has 17 residues. With 3 bases clipped from V and 3 bases from J, the junction kept 9 bases outside the gene matches. CDR3 nucleotide sequence: TGTGCCAGCAGCCATCCCTCTAGCGGGAGAAGGACAGATACGCAGTATTTT. It encodes CASSHPSSGRRTDTQYF.